The 13 T cell receptor beta chains below were found in one sample sequenced in a study of OX40 agonist ivuxolimab in advanced cancers. Sequenced by immunoSEQ multiplex PCR; TCRdb stores in-frame clones only, minus some. Among 75,000 to 90,000 clones listed, roughly 90% were seen once. Sequencing used CD4+ or CD8+ T cells sorted from blood, obtained in a trial of the OX40 agonist ivuxolimab. These receptor sequences come from an adult with an advanced solid tumor such as melanoma, head and neck, liver or kidney cancer.

This sequence joins TRBV6-1 and TRBJ2-3; TRBD2 is a possible D gene (7 bases). The CDR3 length is 14 residues. Deletions cut 7 bases from V and 3 bases from J, with 14 bases between. Germline CDR1 and CDR2: MNHNS and SASEGT. CDR3 region: CASNPGGQTDTQYF. The CDR3 region has the DNA TGTGCCAGCAATCCGGGGGGCCAAACAGATACGCAGTATTTT.

The rearrangement links TRBV20-1 to TRBJ1-1; D is perhaps TRBD1 (6 bases). In germline, CDR1 is DFQATT, CDR2 SNEGSKA (reference sequence). V lost 6 bases, J lost 6 bases, and 11 bases lay in between. CDR3 size: 11 residues. For the CDR3, the DNA is TGCAGTGCCAAGCAGGGGCCTGAAGCTTTCTTT. It translates to CSAKQGPEAFF.

This chain joins TRBV5-1 and TRBJ2-1, with D unclear. This CDR3 comprises 14 residues. Per the germline V gene, CDR1 is SGHRS and CDR2 is YFSETQ. V dropped 0 bases and J dropped 6 bases, with 10 bases sitting between them. CDR3 sequence: CASSLGTLGNEQFF. DNA for the CDR3: TGCGCCAGCAGCTTGGGGACGCTAGGCAATGAGCAGTTCTTC.

V and J are TRBV5-1 and TRBJ2-5; 9 nucleotides match TRBD1. Germline V gene sequence: CDR1 SGHRS, CDR2 YFSETQ. CDR3 length: 15 residues. The junction had 9 bases not matched to a gene; V was cut back by 4 bases and J by 5 bases. CDR3 amino acids: CASSRGQGLRETQYF. The CDR3 region has the DNA TGCGCCAGCAGCCGGGGACAGGGACTTCGGGAGACCCAGTACTTC.

The rearrangement links TRBV28 to TRBJ1-3, with 8 bases fitting TRBD1. With V trimmed by 5 bases and J by 0 bases, 3 bases remained unmatched. The CDR3 consists of 15 residues. CDR1 and CDR2 (germline): MDHEN, SYDVKM. The CDR3 protein is CASSAGGTSGNTIYF. CDR3 in DNA: TGTGCCAGCAGTGCAGGGGGCACCTCTGGAAACACCATATATTTT.

The chain carries TRBV2 and TRBJ1-5; D gene ambiguous. CDR3 length equals 14 residues. Germline loops: CDR1 SNHLY, CDR2 FYNNEI. Trimming shortened V by 1 base and J by 6 bases, and 10 bases separated the two germline ends. CDR3 DNA: TGTGCCAGCAGTGAAGGAACGCGGGGTCAGCCCCAGCATTTT. It codes for CASSEGTRGQPQHF.

This rearrangement joins TRBV5-4 to TRBJ2-2, with 9 bases that match TRBD2. CDR1 is SGHNT and CDR2 is YYREEE in the germline V gene (reference sequence). The CDR3 extends over 17 amino acids. The ends lost 0 bases at V and 6 bases at J; junction bases unmatched: 9. CDR3 DNA sequence: TGTGCCAGCAGCTTGGCCTCAGCGGGGGGATGGGCCGGGGAGCTGTTTTTT. It yields the protein CASSLASAGGWAGELFF.

The gene calls are TRBV2 and TRBJ1-5, with 8 positions matching TRBD1. The V gene's germline CDR1 is SNHLY and CDR2 FYNNEI. This CDR3 is 14 amino acids long. V lost 7 bases, J lost 1 base, and 3 bases stayed unmatched. CDR3 nucleotides: TGTGCCAGCACCAGGACAGGGAGCAATCAGCCCCAGCATTTT. Its protein product is CASTRTGSNQPQHF.

This clone was counted a few times. The gene calls are TRBV7-8 and TRBJ1-2, with 7 bases aligning to TRBD1. Trimming cost V 3 bases and J 5 bases; bases outside gene matches: 9. Germline V gene sequence: CDR1 SGHVS, CDR2 FQNEAQ. The CDR3 is 15 amino acids. The CDR3 here is CASSFNRGSAYGYTF. The CDR3 DNA sequence: TGTGCCAGCAGCTTTAACAGGGGTTCGGCGTATGGCTACACCTTC.

V usage is TRBV14 and J usage is TRBJ1-2; perhaps TRBD1 as D (6 bases). Germline V gives CDR1 SGHDN, CDR2 FVKESK. The CDR3 runs to 13 residues. V gave up 1 base and J gave up 4 bases, with 7 bases separating them. In nucleotides, the CDR3 is TGTGCCAGCAGCCAAGGGACAGCCTATGGCTACACCTTC. It is translated as CASSQGTAYGYTF.

The V call is TRBV11-2, the J call TRBJ1-2; a weak D match, TRBD1 (6 bases). CDR1 is SGHAT, CDR2 FQNNGV, per germline. The CDR3 is made up of 16 amino acids. V was shortened by 4 bases and J by 2 bases, with 17 bases between the two germline ends. The CDR3 nucleotides are TGTGCCAGCAGCTCCCCCTACGCGGGGACAAACTATGGCTACACCTTC. Amino acids: CASSSPYAGTNYGYTF.

This chain joins TRBV5-1 and TRBJ1-2; D is ambiguous. The CDR3 extends over 13 amino acids. Germline assignment: CDR1 SGHRS and CDR2 YFSETQ. The V gene lost 5 bases and the J gene lost 1 base, with 9 bases spanning the gap. CDR3 sequence (DNA): TGCGCCAGCAGGCTCGGCAGTAACTATGGCTACACCTTC. The encoded protein is CASRLGSNYGYTF.

This sequence joins TRBV9 and TRBJ2-3; D may be TRBD1 (5 bases). CDR1 and CDR2 (germline): SGDLS, YYNGEE. Trimming left V 0 bases short and J 1 base short, with 6 bases between. The CDR3 extends over 14 amino acids. CDR3 DNA: TGTGCCAGCAGCGTAGAACAGGGCACAGATACGCAGTATTTT. Translation: CASSVEQGTDTQYF.